This T cell receptor beta chain came from a study of cytomegalovirus exposure and HLA in healthy donors. The germline V gene encodes CDR1 MGHRA and CDR2 YSYEKL. This CDR3 has 17 residues. Trimming cost V 3 bases and J 8 bases; bases outside gene matches: 14. The assay was immunoSEQ multiplex PCR, and TCRdb's table has in-frame clones only and misses some. The sample holds roughly 130,000 clones, under 90% seen once. This clone was seen once. Its antigen is unidentified. Points from the study as a whole: Specificity for CMV antigens was confirmed in vitro for a few of the CMV-associated chains. Cytomegalovirus-associated TCR beta chains were listed, numbering 164. Cytomegalovirus status, reportedly, was diagnosed with high specificity and sensitivity by the classifier.

The chain combines TRBV4-1 with TRBJ2-1; TRBD2 aligns across 9 bases. The clonotype was recovered from a man aged 25-40 years in good health and CMV-seronegative. Sequenced material: PBMCs. The chain's CDR3 is CASSQPSSTRGGHEQFF. The CDR3 DNA is TGCGCCAGCAGCCAGCCCAGTAGCACGCGGGGGGGCCATGAGCAGTTCTTC.